The clone carrying this T cell receptor (beta chain) was recorded a few times. The antigen is not known. Oncomine TCR Beta short-read sequencing was applied to DNA from cultured CD4+ T cells. TCRdb called the PCR reads again in MiXCR, with one record for every CDR3 protein. The repertoire holds around 19,000 distinct CDR3 sequences, with about 50% as singletons. The data originate from a study of vaccination and CD4 T cells after COVID-19. Study summary: Every participant was given two doses of BNT162b2 or mRNA-1273 vaccine. Cells received overlapping spike peptides from SARS-CoV-2, HCoV-NL63, HCoV-OC43 and HCoV-229E as stimulation.

Treatment here: approximately 9-day PBMC culture with coronavirus spike peptide pools or control peptides (ViraFEST assay). Dates of PCR positivity, March to December 2020, preceded the US Alpha, Beta and Delta variants. The sample here was CD4+ T cells from blood, cultured in vitro, taken before SARS-CoV-2 vaccination. This TCR came from a human donor who had recovered from COVID-19.

CDR3: CASSYSGGAEYGYTF. The CDR3 DNA sequence: TGTGCCAGCAGTTACTCCGGCGGAGCTGAGTATGGCTACACCTTC. The chain links TRBV6-5 to TRBJ1-2; no clear D. V was shortened by 0 bases and J by 5 bases, with 13 bases between the two germline ends. The CDR3 spans 15 residues. Germline CDR1 reads MNHEY; CDR2 reads SVGAGI.